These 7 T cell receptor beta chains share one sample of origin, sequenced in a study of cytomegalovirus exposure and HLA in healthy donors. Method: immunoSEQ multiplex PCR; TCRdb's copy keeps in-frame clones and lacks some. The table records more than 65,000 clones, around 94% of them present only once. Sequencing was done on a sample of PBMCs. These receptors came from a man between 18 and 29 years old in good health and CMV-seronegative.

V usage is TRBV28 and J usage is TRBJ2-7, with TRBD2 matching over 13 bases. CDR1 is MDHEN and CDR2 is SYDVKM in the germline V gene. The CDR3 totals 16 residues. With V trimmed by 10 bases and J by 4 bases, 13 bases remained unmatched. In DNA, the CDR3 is TGTGCCACCAGCGGGAGGACGGGACTAGCGGGATACGAGCAGTACTTC. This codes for CATSGRTGLAGYEQYF. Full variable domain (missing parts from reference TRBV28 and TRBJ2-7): DVKVTQSSRYLVKRTGEKVFLECVQDMDHENMFWYRQDPGLGLRLIYFSYDVKMKEKGDIPEGYSVSREKKERFSLILESASTNQTSMYLCATSGRTGLAGYEQYFGPGTRLTVT.

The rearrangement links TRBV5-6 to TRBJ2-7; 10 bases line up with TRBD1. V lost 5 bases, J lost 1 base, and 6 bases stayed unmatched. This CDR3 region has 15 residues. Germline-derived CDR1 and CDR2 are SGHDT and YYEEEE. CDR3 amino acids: CASRGDRGRSYEQYF. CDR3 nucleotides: TGTGCCAGCAGAGGGGACAGGGGAAGGTCCTACGAGCAGTACTTC. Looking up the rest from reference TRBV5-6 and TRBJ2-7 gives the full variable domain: DAGVTQSPTHLIKTRGQQVTLRCSPKSGHDTVSWYQQALGQGPQFIFQYYEEEERQRGNFPDRFSGHQFPNYSSELNVNALLLGDSALYLCASRGDRGRSYEQYFGPGTRLTVT.

CDR3 nucleotide sequence: TGTGCCAGCGGTCGATCGGTGGCGGGGTTCTACAATGAGCAGTTCTTC. Translating gives CASGRSVAGFYNEQFF. The rearrangement uses TRBV11-2 and TRBJ2-1; the D gene is possibly TRBD2 (6 bases). In germline, CDR1 is SGHAT, CDR2 FQNNGV. The CDR3 is 16 amino acids. The V end lost 8 bases, the J end lost 3 bases, and 20 bases lay between the germline ends.

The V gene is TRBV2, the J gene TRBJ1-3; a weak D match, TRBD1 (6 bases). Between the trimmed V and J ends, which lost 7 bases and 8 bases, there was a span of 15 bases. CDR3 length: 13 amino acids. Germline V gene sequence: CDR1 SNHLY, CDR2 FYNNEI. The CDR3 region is CASKPTGRDTIYF. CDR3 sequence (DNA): TGTGCCAGCAAGCCCACAGGGCGTGACACCATATATTTT.

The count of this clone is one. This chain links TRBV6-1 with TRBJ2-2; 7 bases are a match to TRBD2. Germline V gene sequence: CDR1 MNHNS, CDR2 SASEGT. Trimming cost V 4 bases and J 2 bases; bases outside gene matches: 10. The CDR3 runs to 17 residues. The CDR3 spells CASSARGGTRNTGELFF. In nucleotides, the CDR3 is TGTGCCAGCAGTGCAAGGGGAGGGACCCGTAACACCGGGGAGCTGTTTTTT.

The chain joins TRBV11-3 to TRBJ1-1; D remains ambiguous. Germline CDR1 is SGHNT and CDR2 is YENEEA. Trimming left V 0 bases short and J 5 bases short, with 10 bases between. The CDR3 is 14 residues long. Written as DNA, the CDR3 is TGTGCCAGCAGCTTAGATCGAGGAAATACTGAAGCTTTCTTT. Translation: CASSLDRGNTEAFF.

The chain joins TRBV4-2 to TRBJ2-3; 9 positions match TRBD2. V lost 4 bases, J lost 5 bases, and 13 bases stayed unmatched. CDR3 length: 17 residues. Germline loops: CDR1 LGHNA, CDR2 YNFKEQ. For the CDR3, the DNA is TGTGCCAGCAGCCTCCGATGGGGGCGGGAGGGGGAAGATACGCAGTATTTT. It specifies CASSLRWGREGEDTQYF.